This T cell receptor beta chain is drawn from a study of cytomegalovirus exposure and HLA in healthy donors (dated by TCRdb to about 2017). Broadly, across the study: According to an earlier analysis of 550 to 750 of the donors, some 180 million T cells yielded 117 million unique TCR beta sequences and 276 Gb of sequence data. An early release covering more than 500 HLA-typed donors comprised 300 to 350 gigabases of sequencing data and tens of millions of unique TCR sequences. The genetic ancestry cluster associated with self-reported Caucasian donors included about 84% of the approximately 400 genotyped donors. The study aimed to test whether signatures of past pathogen exposure could be identified by cataloging public T cell receptors. Using immunosequencing, the study profiled T cell repertoires from some 670 subjects and related those repertoires to cytomegalovirus serostatus. A separate validation cohort of about 110 different subjects was used in addition to the 666-subject first cohort. To predict cytomegalovirus infection status, the study combined high-throughput TCR immunosequencing, statistical association of individual TCRs with disease status, and machine learning. In a later analysis, previously published TCR beta repertoires from about 640 donors were re-analyzed and high-resolution HLA genotyping was added so that TCR occurrence patterns could be studied. The later analysis used no new phenotypic data to find candidate immune exposures, relying instead on TCR beta sequences and their occurrence across donors. In an earlier analysis of a few hundred of the donors, high-throughput TCR beta sequencing was used to judge whether each TCR beta V gene segment behaved as functional or pseudogenic. Donor age, sex, ethnicity and CMV serostatus were collected together with the repertoire data. Genome-wide SNP genotypes for about three fifths of the 666 donors were used in a later genetic analysis, which treated that subset as a discovery cohort. All discovery cohort repertoires had been generated on a single sequencing platform. HLA typing included class I and class II loci at four-digit resolution. Typing coverage varied by locus: 629-630 donors for A, B, C, DRB1 and DQB1; approximately 500 for DQA1; around 610 for DPA1; approximately 470 for DPB1. Roughly 5 DR-DQ haplotypes were handled as single units for association and clustering, since linkage in the cohort was strong. Among almost 400 genotyped donors of the cohort, an average of about 240,000 unique TCR beta nucleotide sequences were sequenced per donor, roughly 20% of them non-productive. Summary of the overall study and its limitations: In a later analysis, HLA-associated TCR beta chains were found to be more clonally expanded and to have lower generation probabilities than equally common non-associated chains. Only TCR beta chains were sequenced in this cohort, and the absence of alpha or paired-chain data limited detectable features. Assigning TCR associations to individual alleles was difficult when HLA alleles, especially DR and DQ, strongly co-occurred. Across donors, most TCR sequences were observed very rarely, whereas some public TCRs were present in many individuals. In a later genetic analysis, fewer N-insertions in productive TCRs were reported among donors in an Asian-associated ancestry cluster than the roughly 700-donor mean. In a later analysis, several top co-occurrence clusters were reported to appear linked to parvovirus B19, influenza, CMV and Epstein-Barr virus. An earlier analysis of approximately 590 of the donors showed that most TCR beta V segments appeared in productive rearrangements either about 87% or about 30% of the time, which broadly matched IMGT annotations. According to a later analysis, most CMV-associated TCR beta chains appeared to be HLA-restricted, and the HLA associations seemed to be driven largely by CMV exposure. A later analysis found that TCR association rates varied across HLA loci, with DRB1 alleles showing the most associated TCRs and HLA-C alleles the fewest. At a false discovery rate of 0.05, a later analysis linked around 15,000 TCR beta sequences to specific HLA alleles. The study listed 170 or so TCR beta chains as associated with cytomegalovirus. Because counts were too low, roughly 17 rarely observed V segments, including chromosome 9 orphons, were left out of the earlier analysis of about 620 of the donors. In vitro tests confirmed that three of the cytomegalovirus-associated TCR beta chains recognize cytomegalovirus antigens. Because HLA typing was unavailable for some donors at each locus, only the typed subset was used in association tests. CMV serostatus was the only immune exposure information available for the cohort. Sequencing depth was assumed to be roughly uniform across donors in the presence/absence analyses, though that assumption may not hold. Linkage disequilibrium might explain the correlated functional status among segregating V segments, but an unknown experimental factor could not be ruled out. According to the authors, the approach could potentially be generalized to other disease states and immunological phenotypes. A cluster of highly shared sequence variants was judged likely to be a technical artifact of the sequencing pipeline. The classifier was reported to diagnose cytomegalovirus status with high specificity and sensitivity in both the original and validation cohorts. A further reported finding was that TCR beta sequences accurately predicted the HLA-A and HLA-B alleles for most subjects in the first cohort. A later genetic analysis associated a missense DCLRE1C variant with V-gene and J-gene trimming of TCR beta chains, and an independent cohort replicated the association.

To prepare the library, the immunoSEQ multiplex PCR assay was applied. For the multiplex PCR, a mixture combining 60 forward primers for TCR Vbeta segments and 13 reverse primers for TCR Jbeta segments was used. Amplification of the CDR3 region of rearranged TCR beta genes was performed with a multiplex PCR assay on genomic DNA. The amplified TCR beta libraries were sequenced on the Illumina HiSeq System as 87-base-pair reads. The study's own analysis went as follows. In a later analysis, tens of millions of unique TCR beta chains were counted across the 650 to 750 repertoires, and approximately 11 million of these chains were shared by at least two donors. A nearest-neighbor algorithm error-corrected the raw reads and collapsed the reads into unique sequences, merging closely related sequences to remove PCR and sequencing errors. To assign V, D and J gene segments, CDR3 sequences were aligned to IMGT reference sequences. For a sequence to be retained, a match of at least six nucleotides was required to both a V gene segment and a J gene segment. A rearrangement counted as productive if the CDR3 had no stop codons and remained in frame with V and J, and every other rearrangement counted as non-productive. Following IMGT convention, CDR3 was defined as the stretch from the second conserved V-encoded cysteine to the conserved J-encoded phenylalanine. Sequences without an unambiguous match to a single V gene segment were excluded from the earlier analysis of 587 of the donors. An earlier analysis of 500 to 600 of the donors classified V segments as functional when productive rearrangements were above 56.7% and as segregating when the standard deviation between donors was above 5%. To diagnose cytomegalovirus status from the catalog of TCR beta chain sequences, a statistical classification framework was built. A later analysis assigned V and J genes by comparing TCR nucleotide sequences with IMGT/GENE-DB human TR gene sequences. In a later analysis, CDR3 sequences and most-parsimonious VDJ recombination scenarios were assigned using the TCRdist pipeline. In a later analysis, every TCR beta chain was defined by the combination of its CDR3 amino acid sequence and its V-gene family, and reads without a unique V-gene family were dropped. To address suspected cross-contamination and a sequencing artifact, a later analysis removed some 620 highly shared, low-generation-probability nucleotide sequences. In a later analysis, a clonal expansion index for each public chain was calculated from normalized within-repertoire ranks of inferred template counts. In a later analysis, generation probabilities were computed with a VDJ recombination model fitted to out-of-frame rearrangements, and the resulting probabilities were checked against IGoR. In a later analysis, hypergeometric tests were used to score TCR-TCR, TCR-HLA and TCR-CMV co-occurrence, with a repertoire-size bias correction applied to TCR pairs. A later analysis estimated false discovery rates by permuting HLA or CMV assignments 20 times. In a later analysis, co-occurring TCRs were grouped using DBSCAN, and TCRdist sequence similarity was added for clustering within HLA-allele-positive subsets. Co-occurrence clustering excluded repertoires with fewer than 30,000 or more than 120,000 public chains, plus five with anomalous nucleotide sharing. Drawn from immuneACCESS, this table holds only the in-frame rearrangements with V and J called that TCRdb kept. Clones are partly lost; checked studies trace under half to an unresolved V gene and leave the rest unexplained. Clonal size and the V and J genes are those of that table, whereas D and trimming came from the DNA. Present in this sample are 150,000 to 200,000 clones, approximately 80% of which were seen just once. The biggest ten clones account for about 2.2% of the sample.

Remarks on this clone: Its cognate antigen has yet to be identified. Base qualities are not at hand, and no much larger clone is one base apart.

In total, just over 650 healthy bone marrow donors made up the cohort. At the time of sampling, all cohort members were nominally healthy, though unrecorded immune exposures were likely present. The donor tested CMV seronegative and was one of the 352 seronegative cohort members. A peripheral blood sample was collected from each donor, and TCR beta sequencing was performed on peripheral blood mononuclear cells. Genomic DNA was extracted from the blood cell samples with the Qiagen DNeasy Blood Extraction Kit. The clonotype was recovered from a woman aged 45-65 years in good health and CMV-seronegative. Source material: PBMCs.

The CDR3 is CTVRGGTDTQYF. The DNA reads TGCACCGTCAGGGGAGGCACAGATACGCAGTATTTT. The rearrangement combines TRBV29-1 with TRBJ2-3; TRBD1 is perhaps the D gene, given 6 matching bases. Taken from cysteine to phenylalanine, the CDR3 has 12 residues. The read is trimmed to its CDR3 DNA, 36 bases read in frame from base 1. Via the germline V gene, CDR1 is SQVTM and CDR2 ANQGSEA.